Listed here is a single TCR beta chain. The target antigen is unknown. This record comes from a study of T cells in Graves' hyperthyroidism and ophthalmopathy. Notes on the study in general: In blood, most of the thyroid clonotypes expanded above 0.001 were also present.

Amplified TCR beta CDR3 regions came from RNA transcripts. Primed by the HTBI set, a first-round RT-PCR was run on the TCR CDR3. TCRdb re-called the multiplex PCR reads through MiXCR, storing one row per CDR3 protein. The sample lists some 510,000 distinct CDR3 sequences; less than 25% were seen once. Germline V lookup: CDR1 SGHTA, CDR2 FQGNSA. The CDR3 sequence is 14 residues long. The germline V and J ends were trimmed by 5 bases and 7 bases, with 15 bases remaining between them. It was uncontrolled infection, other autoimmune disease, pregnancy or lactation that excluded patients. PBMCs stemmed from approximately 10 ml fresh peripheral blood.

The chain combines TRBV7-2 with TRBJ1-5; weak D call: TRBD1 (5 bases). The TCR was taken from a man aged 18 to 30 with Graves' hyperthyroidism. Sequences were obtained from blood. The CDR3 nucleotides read TGTGCCAGCAGCGCCGTTGGGGGAGGGCAGCCCCAGCATTTT. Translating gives CASSAVGGGQPQHF.